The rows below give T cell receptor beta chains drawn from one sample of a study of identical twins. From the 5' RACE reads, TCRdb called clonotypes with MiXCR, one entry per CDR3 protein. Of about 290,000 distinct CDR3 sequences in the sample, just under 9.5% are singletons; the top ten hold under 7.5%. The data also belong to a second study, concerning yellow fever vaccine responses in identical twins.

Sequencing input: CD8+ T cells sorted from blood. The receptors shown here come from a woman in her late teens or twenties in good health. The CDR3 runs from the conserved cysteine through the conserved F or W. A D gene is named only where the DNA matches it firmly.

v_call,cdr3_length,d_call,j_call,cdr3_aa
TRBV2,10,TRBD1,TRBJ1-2,CASTGTAPTF
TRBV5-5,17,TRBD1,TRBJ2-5,CASSLVLGTVGTETQYF
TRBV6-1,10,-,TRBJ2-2,CAINTGELFF
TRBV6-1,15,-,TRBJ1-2,CASSEFHVLRYGYTF
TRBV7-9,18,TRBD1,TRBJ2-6,CASGNQGQLSSGANVLTF
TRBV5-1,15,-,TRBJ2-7,CASSGHPGTLYEQYF
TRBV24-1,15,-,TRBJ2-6,CATSDPDWGANVLTF
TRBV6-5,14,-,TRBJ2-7,CASSYSNYDYEQYF
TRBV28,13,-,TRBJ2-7,CASSLWTIDEQYF
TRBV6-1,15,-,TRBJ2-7,CASSELRAPSYEQYF
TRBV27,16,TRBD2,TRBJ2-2,CASSFWISGYTGELFF
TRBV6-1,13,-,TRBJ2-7,CASSEGPFYEQYF
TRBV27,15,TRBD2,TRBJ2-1,CASSFSGSSYNEQFF
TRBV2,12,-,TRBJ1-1,CASRGTIAEAFF
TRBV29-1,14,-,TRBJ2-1,CSAIAGARNNEQFF
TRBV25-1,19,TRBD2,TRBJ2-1,CASSEPTSGGRSGYNEQFF
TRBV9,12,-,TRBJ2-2,CASSVDTGELFF
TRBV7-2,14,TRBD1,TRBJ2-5,CASSSDRDQETQYF
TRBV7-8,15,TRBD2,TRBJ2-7,CASSLGLAELYEQYF
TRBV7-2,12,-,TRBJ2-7,CASSLERDEQYF
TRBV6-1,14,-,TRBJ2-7,CASSAGTLLYEQYF
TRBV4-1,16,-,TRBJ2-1,CASSQVLDPLGNEQFF
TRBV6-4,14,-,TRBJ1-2,CASSDSSGGGGYTF
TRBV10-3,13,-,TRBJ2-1,CAINSGSYNEQFF
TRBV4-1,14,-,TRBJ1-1,CASSQEGGHTEAFF
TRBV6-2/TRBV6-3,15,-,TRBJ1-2,CASSYGSGAADGYTF
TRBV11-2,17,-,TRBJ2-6,CASSLEGLSIGANVLTF
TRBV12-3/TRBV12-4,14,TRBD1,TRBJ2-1,CASSGGQGNNEQFF
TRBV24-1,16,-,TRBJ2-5,CATSDFPQGHQETQYF
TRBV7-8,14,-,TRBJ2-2,CASSLDRNTGELFF
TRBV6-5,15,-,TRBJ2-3,CASSYGGTGTDTQYF
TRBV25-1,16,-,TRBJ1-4,CASSELGIGWNEKLFF
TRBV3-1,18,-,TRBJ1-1,CASSQDRQEGRRNTEAFF
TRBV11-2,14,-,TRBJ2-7,CASSLGGGHYEQYF
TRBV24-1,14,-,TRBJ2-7,CATSDFGQGNEQYF
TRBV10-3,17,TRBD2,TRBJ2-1,CAISDVRSTSGRNEQFF
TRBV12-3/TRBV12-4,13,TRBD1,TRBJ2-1,CASRRDRYNEQFF
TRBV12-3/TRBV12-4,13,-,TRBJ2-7,CASSYPYSYEQYF
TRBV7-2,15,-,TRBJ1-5,CASSLDGYSNQPQHF
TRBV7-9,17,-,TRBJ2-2,CASSFPNQDRNTGELFF
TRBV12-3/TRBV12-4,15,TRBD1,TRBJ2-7,CASSSGQGAHREQYF
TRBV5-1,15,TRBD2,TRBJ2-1,CASSRAGGPYNEQFF
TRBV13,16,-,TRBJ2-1,CASSPLGGGPANEQFF